A selection of T cell receptor beta chains follows, all from one sample in a study of identical twins' blood T cells. TCRdb recomputed calls from the 5' RACE reads with MiXCR, one row per CDR3 protein. The repertoire consists of about 370,000 distinct CDR3 sequences, with under 30% occurring once and the leading ten covering 6% to 7%. Sequencing input: PBMCs. Every receptor here comes from a woman aged 18-50 years in good health. Both conserved end residues are part of each CDR3. A D gene is named only where the DNA matches it firmly. Expanded clones get a size class; other rows say once, few or many, or leave the size out.

j_gene | d_gene | v_gene | abundance | CDR3aa | CDR3nt
TRBJ1-1 | - | TRBV12-3/TRBV12-4 | - | CASRPDNFF | TGTGCCAGCAGGCCGGACAATTTCTTT
TRBJ1-3 | TRBD1 | TRBV5-1 | - | CASSPTWTGGSGNTIYF | TGCGCCAGCAGCCCGACTTGGACAGGCGGCTCTGGAAACACCATATATTTT
TRBJ2-7 | - | TRBV20-1 | - | CSSPWGSRTYEQYF | TGCAGTTCACCTTGGGGCTCGCGGACCTACGAGCAGTACTTC
TRBJ1-1 | - | TRBV29-1 | few | CSASGTPRRTEAFF | TGCAGCGCATCTGGGACACCCAGGAGGACTGAAGCTTTCTTT
TRBJ2-2 | TRBD2 | TRBV6-5 | once | CAGNRGDLTGELFF | TGTGCCGGCAATCGGGGGGATTTGACAGGGGAGCTGTTTTTT
TRBJ2-3 | - | TRBV5-1 | - | CASSATSPDTQYF | TGCGCCAGCAGCGCAACTAGTCCAGATACGCAGTATTTT
TRBJ2-1 | - | TRBV9 | - | CAGSVGGPNEQFF | TGTGCCGGCAGCGTAGGGGGGCCCAATGAGCAGTTCTTC
TRBJ2-1 | TRBD2 | TRBV13 | few | CASGTSGRAPSYNEQFF | TGTGCCAGCGGGACTAGCGGGAGGGCTCCCTCCTACAATGAGCAGTTCTTC
TRBJ2-1 | - | TRBV10-1 | many | CASSELANEQFF | TGCGCCAGCAGTGAACTAGCCAATGAGCAGTTCTTC
TRBJ1-5 | - | TRBV7-9 | - | CASSFDEEPQHF | TGTGCCAGCAGCTTTGACGAGGAGCCCCAGCATTTT
TRBJ2-7 | - | TRBV28 | many | CASSRLVGEQYF | TGTGCCAGCAGCCGCCTCGTTGGCGAGCAGTACTTC
TRBJ1-2 | TRBD1 | TRBV6-6 | - | CASSYTRTGADYGYTF | TGTGCCAGCAGTTACACAAGGACAGGGGCGGACTATGGCTACACCTTC
TRBJ1-1 | - | TRBV6-5 | - | CASDYSVNTEAFF | TGTGCCAGCGACTACAGCGTGAACACTGAAGCTTTCTTT
TRBJ2-7 | TRBD1 | TRBV5-1 | - | CASSVSTGTGLPYEQYF | TGCGCCAGCAGCGTATCCACCGGGACAGGGTTACCCTACGAGCAGTACTTC
TRBJ1-5 | - | TRBV5-6 | - | CASSQGPNQPQRF | TGTGCCAGCAGTCAAGGACCGAATCAGCCCCAGCGTTTT
TRBJ1-5 | - | TRBV5-1 | few | CASSFGHSNQPQHF | TGCGCCAGCAGCTTTGGACATAGCAATCAGCCCCAGCATTTT
TRBJ1-1 | - | TRBV20-1 | - | CSANTLAGNTEAFF | TGCAGTGCTAATACCTTGGCAGGAAACACTGAAGCTTTCTTT
TRBJ1-2 | - | TRBV7-9 | - | CASSFSTGVYGYTF | TGTGCCAGCAGCTTCTCGACAGGCGTGTATGGCTACACCTTC
TRBJ2-7 | - | TRBV29-1 | few | CSVVGPGYEQYF | TGCAGCGTTGTAGGGCCAGGGTACGAGCAGTACTTC
TRBJ1-2 | - | TRBV10-3 | - | CAINAREGGYTF | TGTGCCATCAACGCCCGGGAGGGTGGCTACACCTTC
TRBJ1-1 | - | TRBV3-1 | - | CASRTGQFSTEAFF | TGTGCCAGCAGGACCGGACAGTTTAGCACTGAAGCTTTCTTT
TRBJ1-5 | TRBD1 | TRBV19 | many | CASSLRQGGQPQHF | TGTGCCAGTAGTCTTAGACAGGGAGGTCAGCCCCAGCATTTT
TRBJ2-3 | - | TRBV20-1 | - | CSARTGLTSTDTQYF | TGCAGTGCTAGGACCGGTCTCACTAGCACAGATACGCAGTATTTT
TRBJ2-1 | TRBD2 | TRBV10-3 | few | CAIRAAGVDLDEQFF | TGTGCCATCAGGGCGGCGGGAGTGGACTTGGATGAGCAGTTCTTC
TRBJ1-4 | - | TRBV6-1 | once | CASSGDRTNEKLFF | TGTGCCTCATCCGGGGATCGAACTAATGAAAAACTGTTTTTT
TRBJ1-1 | - | TRBV7-9 | - | CASSPRSRTEAFF | TGTGCCAGCAGCCCCCGAAGCCGAACTGAAGCTTTCTTT
TRBJ1-1 | - | TRBV7-8 | - | CTSSWGMNTEAFF | TGTACCAGCAGCTGGGGGATGAACACTGAAGCTTTCTTT
TRBJ1-2 | - | TRBV29-1 | - | CSVEARSGYTF | TGCAGCGTTGAAGCTCGATCAGGCTACACCTTC
TRBJ2-7 | TRBD1 | TRBV29-1 | - | CSVAPDRRSIYYEQYF | TGCAGCGTTGCCCCGGACAGGAGGAGTATTTACTACGAGCAGTACTTC
TRBJ1-4 | - | TRBV20-1 | - | CSATDRYYEKLFF | TGCAGTGCGACCGACAGATACTATGAAAAACTGTTTTTT
TRBJ2-5 | TRBD1 | TRBV27 | few | CASSRQGQETQYF | TGTGCCAGCAGTCGACAGGGACAAGAGACCCAGTACTTC
TRBJ2-3 | - | TRBV29-1 | many | CSVAGLATDTQYF | TGCAGCGTTGCCGGGCTAGCGACAGATACGCAGTATTTT
TRBJ1-2 | - | TRBV9 | few | CASSHLGGYTF | TGTGCCAGCAGCCATTTAGGGGGCTACACCTTC
TRBJ1-2 | - | TRBV6-2/TRBV6-3 | - | CASSHRTINEGYTF | TGTGCCAGCAGCCATAGGACGATTAATGAGGGCTACACCTTC
TRBJ1-6 | - | TRBV7-2 | - | CASSLDGSYNSPLHF | TGTGCCAGCAGCTTAGACGGCTCCTATAATTCACCCCTCCACTTT
TRBJ2-5 | - | TRBV19 | few | CASSIVRRETQYF | TGTGCCAGTAGTATAGTAAGACGGGAGACCCAGTACTTC
TRBJ1-2 | - | TRBV29-1 | many | CRSVFRDLYGYTF | TGCAGGTCGGTGTTCAGGGATCTCTATGGCTACACCTTC
TRBJ2-1 | - | TRBV20-1 | few | CSARDYGGTSYNEQFF | TGCAGTGCTAGAGATTACGGGGGAACTTCCTACAATGAGCAGTTCTTC
TRBJ2-2 | - | TRBV5-1 | - | CASSLTAGNTGELFF | TGCGCCAGCAGCTTGACGGCGGGTAACACCGGGGAGCTGTTTTTT
TRBJ2-1 | - | TRBV6-5 | many | CASSYSPGPYNEQFF | TGTGCCAGCAGTTACTCCCCCGGACCCTACAATGAGCAGTTCTTC
TRBJ1-1 | TRBD1 | TRBV6-1 | - | CASSPGTGSRSEAFF | TGTGCCAGCAGTCCCGGGACAGGGTCGAGGTCTGAAGCTTTCTTT
TRBJ1-4 | - | TRBV4-1 | - | CASSKPGTGNEKLFF | TGCGCCAGCAGCAAACCCGGGACGGGGAATGAAAAACTGTTTTTT
TRBJ1-5 | - | TRBV20-1 | - | CSARRVSTSNQPQHF | TGCAGTGCTCGAAGGGTGTCTACTAGCAATCAGCCCCAGCATTTT
TRBJ2-1 | TRBD2 | TRBV27 | - | CASSSFGAGGGEQFF | TGTGCCAGCAGTTCCTTCGGGGCGGGAGGCGGTGAGCAGTTCTTC
TRBJ1-1 | TRBD1 | TRBV9 | many | CASSAQITGAANTEAFF | TGTGCCAGCAGCGCCCAAATAACAGGGGCTGCGAACACTGAAGCTTTCTTT
TRBJ1-1 | - | TRBV5-1 | - | CASGLSAGSTEAFF | TGCGCCAGCGGACTATCGGCCGGCAGCACTGAAGCTTTCTTT
TRBJ2-7 | - | TRBV10-3 | few | CAGARSYEQYF | TGTGCCGGGGCTAGATCCTACGAGCAGTACTTC
TRBJ2-1 | - | TRBV13 | few | CASSSLSGNEQFF | TGTGCCAGCAGCTCACTTAGTGGTAATGAGCAGTTCTTC
TRBJ2-1 | TRBD2 | TRBV7-2 | - | CVSSSWLAGTYNEQFF | TGTGTCAGCAGCTCCTGGCTAGCGGGGACTTACAATGAGCAGTTCTTC
TRBJ2-1 | - | TRBV20-1 | - | CTTSNYEQFF | TGCACAACTAGTAACTATGAGCAGTTCTTC